These 25 T cell receptor beta chains came from one sample sequenced in a study of cytomegalovirus exposure and HLA in healthy donors (TCRdb year 2017). Preparation of the library involved the immunoSEQ multiplex PCR assay. A mixture of 60 forward primers for TCR Vbeta segments and 13 reverse primers for TCR Jbeta segments was used in the multiplex PCR. What TCRdb holds here is the immuneACCESS table cut down to in-frame rearrangements. Part of the clones is not present; checked against another copy, under half of the missing clones reflect an unresolved V gene, and the others are unexplained. This sample holds some 120,000 clones; about 10% were observed only once. Jointly, the top ten make up over 2.5% of the sample. The sequenced material came from PBMCs. These receptor sequences come from a man under 40 in good health and CMV-seronegative.

The chain combines TRBV7-2 with TRBJ2-2, with no clear D. CDR1 and CDR2 (germline): SGHTA, FQGNSA. The length of the CDR3 is 15 residues. V was shortened by 1 base and J by 2 bases, with 8 bases between the two germline ends. In DNA, the CDR3 is TGTGCCAGCAGCTTAGTTCCACTTAACACCGGGGAGCTGTTTTTT. This gives the protein CASSLVPLNTGELFF.

The V gene is TRBV27, the J gene TRBJ2-5, with D perhaps TRBD2 (5 bases). The end of the DNA fits TRBJ2-7 better, so the J call may be wrong. Germline V lookup: CDR1 MNHEY, CDR2 SMNVEV (reference sequence). The CDR3 is 13 residues long. The DNA of the CDR3 is TGTGCCAGCACCCCGGGGAGAGCCTACGAGCAGTACTTC. Its protein is CASTPGRAYEQYF.

This clone was counted a few times. V and J are TRBV7-9 and TRBJ2-1; 7 positions match TRBD1. The length of the CDR3 is 17 residues. Per the germline V gene, CDR1 is SEHNR and CDR2 is FQNEAQ (reference sequence). With 5 bases clipped from V and 0 bases from J, the junction kept 10 bases outside the gene matches. The DNA of the CDR3 is TGTGCCAGCAGCCGCGAACGGGACAGAAGCTCCTACAATGAGCAGTTCTTC. Translated: CASSRERDRSSYNEQFF.

The V gene is TRBV28, the J gene TRBJ2-7, with D possibly TRBD1 on 5 matching bases. The CDR3 sequence is 13 residues long. The V gene's germline CDR1 is MDHEN and CDR2 SYDVKM. The V gene lost 3 bases and the J gene lost 5 bases, with 11 bases spanning the gap. CDR3: CASSFGLRDEQYF. The CDR3 region has the DNA TGTGCCAGCAGTTTTGGGCTCAGGGACGAGCAGTACTTC. Variable domain in full (rest from reference TRBV28 and TRBJ2-7): DVKVTQSSRYLVKRTGEKVFLECVQDMDHENMFWYRQDPGLGLRLIYFSYDVKMKEKGDIPEGYSVSREKKERFSLILESASTNQTSMYLCASSFGLRDEQYFGPGTRLTVT.

In this sample, this clone turned up a few times. The rearrangement joins TRBV19 to TRBJ1-3, with D uncertain. This CDR3 is built from 14 residues. The V gene lost 5 bases and the J gene lost 4 bases, with 12 bases spanning the gap. Germline V gene data show CDR1 as LNHDA and CDR2 as SQIVND (reference sequence). CDR3 in amino acids: CASSPTLTGNTIYF. In nucleotides, the CDR3 is TGTGCCAGTAGTCCCACATTGACAGGAAACACCATATATTTT.

The rearrangement joins TRBV19 to TRBJ1-1; D possibly corresponds to TRBD1 (6 bases). The germline gives CDR1 LNHDA, CDR2 SQIVND (reference sequence). The germline V and J ends were trimmed by 4 bases and 0 bases, with 21 bases remaining between them. The length of the CDR3 is 18 residues. This CDR3 reads CASSRVPGQNFMNTEAFF. Written as DNA, the CDR3 is TGTGCCAGTAGTAGAGTACCCGGACAGAACTTTATGAACACTGAAGCTTTCTTT.

V is TRBV5-4 and J is TRBJ2-5, with TRBD1 as a possible D gene (6 bases). Gene TRBJ2-7 matches the end of the DNA better, so the J call may be wrong. The germline CDR1 and CDR2 sequences are SGHNT and YYREEE (reference sequence). This CDR3 has 14 amino acids. This CDR3 reads CASSPDRTLYEQYF. CDR3 in DNA: TGTGCCAGCAGCCCCGACAGGACCCTCTACGAGCAGTACTTC.

CDR3 sequence reads: CAWSTGTSGREQYF. In DNA, the CDR3 is TGTGCCTGGTCCACCGGGACTAGCGGGAGGGAGCAGTACTTC. This chain uses TRBV30 with TRBJ2-7; 15 bases map to TRBD2. This CDR3 has 14 amino acids. Germline V gene lookup returns CDR1 GTSNPN and CDR2 SVGIG (reference sequence). The V segment lost 5 bases and the J segment 7 bases; nucleotides outside the gene matches: 6.

This chain connects TRBV4-1 to TRBJ2-7; tentatively, D is TRBD2 (6 bases). This CDR3 comprises 15 residues. Germline CDR1 and CDR2: MGHRA and YSYEKL. The germline V and J ends were trimmed by 4 bases and 3 bases, with 16 bases remaining between them. The CDR3 nucleotides read TGCGCCAGCAGCCCCCTGCGGTCCGGGGGCTACGAGCAGTACTTC. Its translation is CASSPLRSGGYEQYF.

V is TRBV4-3 and J is TRBJ2-2; TRBD1 is a possible D gene (6 bases). This CDR3 spans 17 amino acids. V lost 0 bases and J 1 base, leaving 12 bases between the germline ends. Germline CDR1 reads LGHNA; CDR2 reads YSLEER. The DNA of the CDR3 is TGCGCCAGCAGCCAAGATCGCCTGGACAGGAACACCGGGGAGCTGTTTTTT. Translated, it gives CASSQDRLDRNTGELFF.

This clone occurred a few times. This rearrangement joins TRBV19 to TRBJ2-2; tentatively, D is TRBD1 (6 bases). The CDR3 contains 16 residues. V was trimmed by 5 bases and J by 2 bases, leaving 15 bases between them. Germline CDR1 and CDR2: LNHDA and SQIVND (reference sequence). DNA of the CDR3: TGTGCCAGTAGTTCCCCCTGGACAGATAACACCGGGGAGCTGTTTTTT. This encodes CASSSPWTDNTGELFF.

This clone was observed a few times. V is TRBV7-8 and J is TRBJ1-1, with 7 bases aligning to TRBD1. The CDR3 loop spans 16 amino acids. CDR1 is SGHVS and CDR2 is FQNEAQ in the germline V gene. V gave up 3 bases and J gave up 0 bases; unmatched junction bases: 7. The CDR3 nucleotides read TGTGCCAGCAGCTTTTTAACAGGGGCCCTGAACACTGAAGCTTTCTTT. Its translation: CASSFLTGALNTEAFF.

This clone has only a few counts. The V and J genes are TRBV7-2 and TRBJ2-5; TRBD2 matches 7 bases. The germline V gene has CDR1 SGHTA and CDR2 FQGNSA. The CDR3 contains 14 residues. V was pared by 5 bases and J by 5 bases, with 8 bases of the junction left unmatched. CDR3 sequence: CASSRPGRFETQYF. Written as DNA, the CDR3 is TGTGCCAGCAGCCGCCCCGGGAGGTTCGAGACCCAGTACTTC.

The V and J genes are TRBV7-9 and TRBJ2-7, with D possibly matching TRBD2 (6 bases). The CDR3 has 14 amino acids. In germline, CDR1 is SEHNR, CDR2 FQNEAQ (reference sequence). With 7 bases removed from V and 0 bases from J, the gap between germline ends came to 13 bases. This CDR3 is CASTNGGFSYEQYF. The DNA for the CDR3 is TGTGCCAGCACCAATGGAGGGTTCTCCTACGAGCAGTACTTC.

The table lists this clone with a few counts. At the DNA level, this CDR3 is encoded by other sequences in the same sample as well. This chain uses TRBV19 with TRBJ2-2; tentative D call: TRBD1 (6 bases). Between the trimmed V and J ends, which lost 4 bases and 6 bases, there was a span of 9 bases. The CDR3 totals 13 residues. Germline assignment: CDR1 LNHDA and CDR2 SQIVND (reference sequence). The DNA of the CDR3 is TGTGCCAGTAGTACCAACAGGGCCGGGGAGCTGTTTTTT. Its protein product is CASSTNRAGELFF. Based on the CDR3 plus reference TRBV19 and TRBJ2-2, the full variable domain is DGGITQSPKYLFRKEGQNVTLSCEQNLNHDAMYWYRQDPGQGLRLIYYSQIVNDFQKGDIAEGYSVSREKKESFPLTVTSAQKNPTAFYLCASSTNRAGELFFGEGSRLTVL.

The chain employs TRBV18 and TRBJ1-1; TRBD1 might be the D (5 bases). Trimming left V 4 bases short and J 0 bases short, with 12 bases between. The CDR3 extends over 15 amino acids. Germline CDR1 is KGHSH and CDR2 is LQKENI. DNA for the CDR3: TGTGCCAGCTCACGCACTACAGGTATGAACACTGAAGCTTTCTTT. As protein: CASSRTTGMNTEAFF.

CDR3 in DNA: TGTGCCAGCAGTGAAGAACTAGCGGGAGCCTACGAGCAGTACTTC. It yields the protein CASSEELAGAYEQYF. The J gene is TRBJ2-7, the V gene TRBV6-1; TRBD2 aligns across 11 bases. Germline CDR1 is MNHNS and CDR2 is SASEGT. The length of the CDR3 is 15 residues. Germline trimming cut 1 base from V and 2 bases from J; bases unmatched to any gene: 1.

The rearrangement links TRBV5-1 to TRBJ2-7; D perhaps matches TRBD2 (5 bases). Germline V gene sequence: CDR1 SGHRS, CDR2 YFSETQ. The germline V and J ends were trimmed by 0 bases and 4 bases, with 14 bases remaining between them. The CDR3 runs 15 residues. CDR3 in amino acids: CASSLAPGIGYEQYF. For the CDR3, the DNA is TGCGCCAGCAGCTTGGCCCCCGGGATCGGGTACGAGCAGTACTTC.

This clone was detected a few times. The chain links TRBV4-1 to TRBJ2-1, with 12 bases identical to TRBD2. Germline CDR1 MGHRA, CDR2 YSYEKL. The CDR3 spans 17 residues. V lost 5 bases to trimming and J lost 4 bases; unmatched junction nucleotides: 9. CDR3 nucleotides: TGCGCCAGCAGCGCTCCTAGCGGGAGGGCCATATACAATGAGCAGTTCTTC. Translation gives CASSAPSGRAIYNEQFF.

This clone was observed a few times. The chain recombines TRBV28 with TRBJ2-7; 10 positions match TRBD1. The junction had 3 bases not matched to a gene; V was cut back by 4 bases and J by 0 bases. This CDR3 has 15 residues. Germline V gene sequence: CDR1 MDHEN, CDR2 SYDVKM. As DNA, the CDR3 is TGTGCCAGCAGTTCCGGGACAGGGGTCTCCTACGAGCAGTACTTC. It yields the protein CASSSGTGVSYEQYF.

V usage is TRBV6-1 and J usage is TRBJ2-1, with TRBD1 matching 7 bases. CDR1 and CDR2 (germline): MNHNS, SASEGT. This CDR3 is built from 14 residues. Unmatched junction bases numbered 5, after V lost 1 base and J lost 8 bases. The CDR3 DNA follows: TGTGCCAGCAGTGAAGGTGGGACAGTGCATGAGCAGTTCTTC. This translates into CASSEGGTVHEQFF.

The chain has TRBV7-2 and TRBJ2-2, with 10 bases lining up with TRBD2. This CDR3 contains 18 residues. CDR1 is SGHTA, CDR2 FQGNSA, per germline. V trimming: 3 bases; J trimming: 0 bases; junction bases outside the gene matches: 7. In DNA, the CDR3 is TGTGCCAGCAGCTTCTCCGGGCTAGCGGGAGCGAACACCGGGGAGCTGTTTTTT. Translating it yields CASSFSGLAGANTGELFF.

This clone appeared a few times. CDR3 sequence reads: CASSPASQSPNYGYTF. The CDR3 DNA is TGTGCCAGCAGCCCCGCTAGTCAGTCGCCTAACTATGGCTACACCTTC. This chain connects TRBV7-4 to TRBJ1-2; D gene uncertain. This CDR3 has 16 amino acids. Trimming left V 5 bases short and J 0 bases short, with 16 bases between. Germline V gene lookup returns CDR1 SGHVT and CDR2 SQSDAQ.

This clone was counted between two and nine times. The chain combines TRBV7-9 with TRBJ1-4; D gene unclear. Germline V gene lookup returns CDR1 SEHNR and CDR2 FQNEAQ (reference sequence). The length of the CDR3 is 14 residues. V lost 3 bases and J 3 bases, leaving 8 bases between the germline ends. Here the CDR3 DNA reads TGTGCCAGCAGCTTTGAGAGGGCTAATGAAAAACTGTTTTTT. Translating gives CASSFERANEKLFF. Filled out from reference TRBV7-9 and TRBJ1-4, the complete variable domain reads DTGVSQNPRHKITKRGQNVTFRCDPISEHNRLYWYRQTLGQGPEFLTYFQNEAQLEKSRLLSDRFSAERPKGSFSTLEIQRTEQGDSAMYLCASSFERANEKLFFGSGTQLSVL.

This clone was counted only a few times. This chain links TRBV6-5 with TRBJ1-2; D is undetermined. Deletions cut 6 bases from V and 2 bases from J, with 10 bases between. Germline lookup yields CDR1 MNHEY and CDR2 SVGAGI. The CDR3 has 13 residues. The CDR3 reads CASSQRGNYGYTF. In nucleotides, the CDR3 is TGTGCCAGCAGCCAGCGCGGGAACTATGGCTACACCTTC.